The T cell receptor beta chain under discussion was sequenced for a study of sequential checkpoint blockade in melanoma. Study-wide background: Patients were randomized 1:1 to nivolumab-then-ipilimumab or ipilimumab-then-nivolumab first-line.

Noted treatment: randomized to nivolumab then ipilimumab (arm A) or the reverse (arm B). This clone was observed a handful of times. V lost 0 bases and J lost 1, with 7 bases in between. The CDR3 loop spans 15 amino acids. The germline V gene encodes CDR1 ENHRY and CDR2 SYGVKD. TCRdb keeps only in-frame clones here, not all; method: immunoSEQ multiplex PCR. The profile shows 10,000 to 15,000 clones, 55% to 65% of them singletons. The clonotype comes from a human donor with melanoma. The specimen comprised CD8+ T cells sorted from blood (inferred from file names), sampled from a patient given nivolumab and ipilimumab in sequence. The rearrangement links TRBV10-3 to TRBJ1-5, with D maybe TRBD1 (5 bases). In nucleotides, the CDR3 is TGTGCCATCAGTGAGTCGAAGGGGAGCAATCAGCCCCAGCATTTT. Its protein is CAISESKGSNQPQHF.